This record covers a single TCR beta chain. This CDR3 fails to terminate in the conserved phenylalanine or tryptophan, so it likely reflects a read error. No DNA is shown, since the ends of the CDR3 on it are uncertain; the CDR3 is the one TCRdb lists. The data belong to a study of tumor-infiltrating lymphocytes in primary liver carcinoma. Study at large: All patients, whether men or women, fell within 30 to 69 years of age.

Germline DNA was also extracted, while the blood RNA originated from unsorted whole blood. Prior to surgery, roughly 4.4 milliliters of peripheral blood were drawn. Priming with a constant-region primer yielded TCR beta cDNA from 400 to 550 ng total RNA. Slightly modified ARM-PCR served as the procedure for the TCR beta libraries. These libraries came from three rounds of nested multiplex PCR. TCRdb redid the calling of the multiplex PCR reads with MiXCR, one entry per CDR3 protein. The sample has 300,000 to 400,000 distinct CDR3 sequences; approximately 65% are singletons. Sequencing was done on a sample of peripheral blood. This TCR was sampled from a man aged 40-49 years with primary liver carcinoma and hepatitis B virus infection.

CDR3 sequence reads: CASSARLAGYNKRFS. This chain connects TRBV11-2 to TRBJ2-1; the listed D gene, TRBD2, was not tested against the DNA. The CDR3 extends over 15 residues, inclusive of both ends. CDR1 SGHAT and CDR2 FQNNGV come from the germline V gene.